Sequencing of this T cell receptor (beta chain) was carried out in a study of Graves' ophthalmopathy and Graves' hyperthyroidism. Study conclusions and caveats: Using a 13-signature model, the authors split ophthalmopathy from stable hyperthyroidism, with around 85% sensitivity and 81.08% specificity. The model predicted progression of ophthalmopathy with a sensitivity of roughly 69%, and its specificity was approximately 77%.

The table lists this clonotype with a few counts. The antigen is undetermined. Germline values: CDR1 SEHNR, CDR2 FQNEAQ (reference sequence). This CDR3 is built from 13 residues. Trimming removed 11 bases from V and 3 bases from J, with 16 bases in between. Donors with ophthalmopathy: moderate-to-severe activity, CAS ≥3, NOSPECS ≥4, duration under 3 months. Among the exclusions were patients with other autoimmune diseases, uncontrolled infections, pregnancy or lactation. For repertoire sequencing, the TCR beta CDR3 regions were amplified from RNA transcripts. In the first round, RT-PCR was carried out with HTBI primers, and a multiplex PCR formed the second round. TCRdb redid the calling of the multiplex PCR reads with MiXCR, one entry per CDR3 protein. Altogether approximately 210,000 distinct CDR3 sequences are present, roughly a fifth being singletons, with the ten largest covering 35% to 55%.

The V gene is TRBV7-9, the J gene TRBJ1-1, with TRBD1 as a possible D gene (5 bases). Specimen: peripheral blood. The source of this sequence is a woman aged 45-60 years with Graves' ophthalmopathy. This CDR3 reads CAGSMMGHTEAFF. CDR3 DNA sequence: TGTGCCGGCTCAATGATGGGACACACTGAAGCTTTCTTT.